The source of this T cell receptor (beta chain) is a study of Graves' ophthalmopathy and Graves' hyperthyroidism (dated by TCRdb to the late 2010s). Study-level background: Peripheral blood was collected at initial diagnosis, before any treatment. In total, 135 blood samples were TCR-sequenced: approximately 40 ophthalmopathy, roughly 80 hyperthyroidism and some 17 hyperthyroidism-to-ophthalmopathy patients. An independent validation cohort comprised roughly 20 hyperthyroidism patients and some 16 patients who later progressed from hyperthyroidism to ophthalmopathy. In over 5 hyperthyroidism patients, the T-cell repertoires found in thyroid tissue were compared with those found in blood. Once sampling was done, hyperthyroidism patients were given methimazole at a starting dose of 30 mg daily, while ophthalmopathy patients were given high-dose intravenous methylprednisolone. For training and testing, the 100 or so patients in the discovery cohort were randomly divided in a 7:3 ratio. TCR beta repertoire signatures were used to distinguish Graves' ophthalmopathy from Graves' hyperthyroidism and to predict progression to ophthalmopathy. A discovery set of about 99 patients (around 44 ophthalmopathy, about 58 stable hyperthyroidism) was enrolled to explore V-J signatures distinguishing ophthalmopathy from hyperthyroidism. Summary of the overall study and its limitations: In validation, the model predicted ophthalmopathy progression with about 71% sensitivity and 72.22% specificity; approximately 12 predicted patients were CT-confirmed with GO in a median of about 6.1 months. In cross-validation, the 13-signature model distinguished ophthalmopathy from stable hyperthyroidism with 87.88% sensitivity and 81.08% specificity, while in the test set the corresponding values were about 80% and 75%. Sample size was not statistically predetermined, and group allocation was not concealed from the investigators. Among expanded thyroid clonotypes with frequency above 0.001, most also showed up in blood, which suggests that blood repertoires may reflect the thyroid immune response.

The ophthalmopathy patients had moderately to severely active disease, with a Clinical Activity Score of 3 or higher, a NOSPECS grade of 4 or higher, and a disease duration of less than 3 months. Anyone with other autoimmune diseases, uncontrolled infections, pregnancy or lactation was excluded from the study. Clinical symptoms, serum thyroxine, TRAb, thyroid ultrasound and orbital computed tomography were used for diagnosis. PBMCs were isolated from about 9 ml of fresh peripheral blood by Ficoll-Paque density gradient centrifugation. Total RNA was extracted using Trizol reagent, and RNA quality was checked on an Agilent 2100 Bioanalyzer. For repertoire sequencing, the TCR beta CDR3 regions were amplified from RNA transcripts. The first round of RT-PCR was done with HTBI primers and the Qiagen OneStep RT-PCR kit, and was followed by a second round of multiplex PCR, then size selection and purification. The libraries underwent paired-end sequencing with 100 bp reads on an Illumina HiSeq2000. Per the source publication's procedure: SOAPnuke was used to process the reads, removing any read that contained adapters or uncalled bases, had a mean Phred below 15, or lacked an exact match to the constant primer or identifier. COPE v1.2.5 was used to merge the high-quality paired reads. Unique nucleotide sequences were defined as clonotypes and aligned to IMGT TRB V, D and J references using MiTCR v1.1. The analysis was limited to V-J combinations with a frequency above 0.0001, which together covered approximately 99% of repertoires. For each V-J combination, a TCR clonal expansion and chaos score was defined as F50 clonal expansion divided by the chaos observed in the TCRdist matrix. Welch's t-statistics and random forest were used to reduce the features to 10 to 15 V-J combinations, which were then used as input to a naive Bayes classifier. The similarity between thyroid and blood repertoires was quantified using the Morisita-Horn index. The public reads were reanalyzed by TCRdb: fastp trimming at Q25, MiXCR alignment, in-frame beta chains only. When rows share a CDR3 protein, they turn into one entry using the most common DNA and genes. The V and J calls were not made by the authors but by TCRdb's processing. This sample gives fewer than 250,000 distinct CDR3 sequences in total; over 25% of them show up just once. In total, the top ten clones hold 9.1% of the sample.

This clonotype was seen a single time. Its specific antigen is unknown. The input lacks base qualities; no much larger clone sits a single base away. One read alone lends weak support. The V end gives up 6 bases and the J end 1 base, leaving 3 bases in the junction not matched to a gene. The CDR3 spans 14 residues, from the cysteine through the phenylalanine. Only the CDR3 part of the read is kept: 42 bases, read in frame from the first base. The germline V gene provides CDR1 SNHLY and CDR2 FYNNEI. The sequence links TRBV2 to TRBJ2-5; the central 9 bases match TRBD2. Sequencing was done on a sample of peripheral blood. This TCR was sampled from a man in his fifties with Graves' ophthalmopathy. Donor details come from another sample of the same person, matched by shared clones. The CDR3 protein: CASRGGLAQETQYF. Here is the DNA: TGTGCCAGCAGGGGGGGACTAGCCCAAGAGACCCAGTACTTC.